The rows below give T cell receptor beta chains drawn from one sample of a study of T cells in Graves' hyperthyroidism and ophthalmopathy. TCRdb reprocessed the multiplex PCR reads with MiXCR, giving one entry per CDR3 protein. The sample shows 500,000 to 750,000 distinct CDR3 sequences, approximately 15% of them seen only once. What was sequenced was blood. The receptor set was obtained from a woman aged 18-30 years with Graves' ophthalmopathy. The CDR3 runs from the conserved cysteine through the conserved F or W. The D gene is left open where the match is weak. Clone size is not always given. Where it is, it says once, few, many or a class for expanded clones.

D gene	J gene	clone size	V gene	CDR3 protein	CDR3 DNA
TRBD1	TRBJ2-5	.	TRBV5-4	CASSRNRGDLKETQYF	TGTGCCAGCAGCCGAAACAGGGGCGATTTAAAGGAGACCCAGTACTTC
.	TRBJ1-1	many	TRBV12-3/TRBV12-4	CASSLVRTEAFF	TGTGCCAGCAGTTTAGTGAGGACTGAAGCTTTCTTT
.	TRBJ1-2	few	TRBV27	CASRYRAGYYGYTF	TGTGCCAGCAGGTACAGGGCTGGGTACTATGGCTACACCTTC
TRBD2	TRBJ2-3	.	TRBV20-1	CSARGDRTGLAGGDTQYF	TGCAGTGCTAGAGGGGACAGAACGGGACTAGCGGGGGGAGATACGCAGTATTTT
.	TRBJ1-4	.	TRBV29-1	CSVVDLANEKLFF	TGCAGCGTTGTAGATTTAGCGAACGAAAAACTGTTTTTT
.	TRBJ1-1	many	TRBV20-1	CSAPRGELNTEAFF	TGCAGTGCACCCCGGGGGGAGTTGAACACTGAAGCTTTCTTT
TRBD2	TRBJ2-1	many	TRBV9	CASSVGLASSANEQFF	TGTGCCAGCAGCGTAGGACTAGCGAGTTCCGCCAATGAGCAGTTCTTC
TRBD1	TRBJ1-5	many	TRBV28	CASSREDRADQPQHF	TGTGCCAGCAGTCGAGAGGACAGGGCAGATCAGCCCCAGCATTTT
.	TRBJ2-3	many	TRBV7-3	CASSLRPGRTDTQYF	TGTGCCAGCAGCTTAAGGCCGGGTCGCACAGATACGCAGTATTTT
TRBD2	TRBJ2-1	.	TRBV19	CASSNIGNSGGRALIFPNEQFF	TGTGCCAGTAGTAATATAGGGAATAGCGGCGGGAGGGCCCTTATTTTTCCCAATGAGCAGTTCTTC
TRBD2	TRBJ2-7	many	TRBV6-1	CASSYEGASGSYEQYF	TGTGCCAGCAGTTATGAGGGGGCTAGCGGGAGTTACGAGCAGTACTTC
.	TRBJ1-3	few	TRBV19	CASRTGWDAVGNTIYF	TGTGCCAGTAGAACAGGGTGGGATGCTGTTGGAAACACCATATATTTT
.	TRBJ1-1	few	TRBV27	CASSLGPTGNTEAFF	TGTGCCAGCAGTTTAGGGCCGACAGGGAACACTGAAGCTTTCTTT
TRBD2	TRBJ2-5	many	TRBV12-3/TRBV12-4	CASSLYRLAGKETQYF	TGTGCCAGCAGTTTGTATCGACTAGCGGGAAAAGAGACCCAGTACTTC
.	TRBJ1-1	once	TRBV6-1	CASRRGLYTEAFF	TGTGCCAGCAGGAGGGGTTTGTACACTGAAGCTTTCTTT
.	TRBJ2-7	few	TRBV6-1	CASSGGGIEQYF	TGTGCCAGCAGCGGAGGGGGGATCGAGCAGTACTTC
.	TRBJ2-3	many	TRBV7-2	CASTPRASDTQYF	TGTGCCAGCACCCCTCGAGCGTCCGATACGCAGTATTTT
TRBD1	TRBJ1-1	few	TRBV9	CASSAGQAANTEAFF	TGTGCCAGCAGCGCCGGACAGGCTGCGAACACTGAAGCTTTCTTT
.	TRBJ1-5	.	TRBV7-6	CASSPQGRLGQPQHF	TGTGCCAGCAGCCCCCAGGGCCGACTGGGGCAGCCCCAGCATTTT
.	TRBJ2-5	many	TRBV20-1	CSARDYSREETQYF	TGCAGTGCTAGAGATTATTCCAGGGAAGAGACCCAGTACTTC
TRBD1	TRBJ2-7	.	TRBV20-1	CSASPPGQGIHEQYF	TGCAGTGCTTCGCCGCCGGGACAGGGCATCCACGAGCAGTACTTC
.	TRBJ1-2	many	TRBV11-2	CASSFRDETNYGYTF	TGTGCCAGCAGTTTCCGGGACGAGACTAACTATGGCTACACCTTC
TRBD1	TRBJ1-3	many	TRBV3-1	CASTNRGAGNTIYF	TGTGCCAGCACTAACAGGGGTGCTGGAAACACCATATATTTT
.	TRBJ1-5	.	TRBV2	CASSEFRPRSHQPQHF	TGTGCCAGCAGTGAGTTTAGGCCCCGGTCCCATCAGCCCCAGCATTTT
TRBD1	TRBJ2-1	many	TRBV28	CASRWDRGQDEQFF	TGTGCCAGCAGGTGGGACAGGGGCCAGGATGAGCAGTTCTTC
.	TRBJ1-1	.	TRBV19	CASSLADTEAFF	TGTGCCAGTAGTCTAGCGGACACAGAAGCTTTCTTT
.	TRBJ2-5	many	TRBV12-3/TRBV12-4	CASSPTGLGGAQETQYF	TGTGCCAGCAGTCCGACAGGGTTGGGGGGGGCTCAAGAGACCCAGTACTTC
.	TRBJ1-5	.	TRBV19	CASSAGSGNQPQHF	TGTGCCAGTTCGGCCGGGTCGGGTAATCAGCCCCAGCATTTT
TRBD2	TRBJ2-5	many	TRBV20-1	CSARGGEFVGTSADGPQETQYF	TGCAGTGCTAGAGGGGGGGAGTTCGTCGGGACTAGCGCAGACGGACCTCAAGAGACCCAGTACTTC
.	TRBJ2-7	many	TRBV6-1	CASSERTNSYEQYF	TGTGCCAGCAGTGAACGGACAAACTCCTACGAGCAGTACTTC
.	TRBJ2-7	few	TRBV10-1	CASSESGDPSYEQYF	TGCGCCAGCAGTGAGTCAGGGGACCCCTCCTACGAGCAGTACTTC
.	TRBJ1-2	.	TRBV14	CASSPTVIYGYTF	TGTGCCAGCAGCCCGACAGTAATCTATGGCTACACCTTC
.	TRBJ2-7	.	TRBV5-1	CASTAGQGMIYEQYF	TGCGCCAGCACCGCGGGGCAGGGGATGATCTACGAGCAGTACTTC
.	TRBJ2-2	.	TRBV12-5	CASGLVPTGELFF	TGTGCTAGTGGTTTGGTACCCACCGGGGAGCTGTTTTTT
.	TRBJ2-5	.	TRBV29-1	CSVEGHRDPQETQYF	TGCAGCGTTGAGGGCCATAGAGACCCCCAAGAGACCCAGTACTTC
.	TRBJ1-5	.	TRBV28	CASSQGGAVSNQPQHF	TGTGCCAGCAGTCAAGGGGGGGCGGTTAGCAATCAGCCCCAGCATTTT
.	TRBJ1-4	.	TRBV20-1	CSARPRQNNERLFF	TGCAGTGCTAGACCGAGACAGAATAATGAAAGACTGTTTTTT
TRBD1	TRBJ1-4	few	TRBV29-1	CSVRQGAMEKLFF	TGCAGCGTCCGACAGGGGGCAATGGAAAAACTGTTTTTT
TRBD1	TRBJ2-3	.	TRBV24-1	CATSRDRAKPDTQYF	TGTGCCACCAGCCGGGACAGAGCCAAACCAGATACGCAGTATTTT
.	TRBJ2-6	many	TRBV24-1	CATSDSQAGANVLTF	TGTGCCACCAGTGATTCTCAGGCTGGGGCCAACGTCCTGACTTTC
TRBD2	TRBJ2-7	few	TRBV19	CASSWTSGSFEQYF	TGTGCCAGTAGCTGGACTAGCGGGAGTTTCGAGCAGTACTTC
.	TRBJ1-6	many	TRBV9	CASSVDGRGNSPLHF	TGTGCCAGCAGCGTAGACGGGAGGGGTAATTCACCCCTCCACTTT
.	TRBJ2-7	few	TRBV12-3/TRBV12-4	CASTPGRRAHEQYF	TGTGCCAGCACCCCGGGACGGAGAGCCCACGAGCAGTACTTC
.	TRBJ2-2	many	TRBV2	CASRDRDTFTGELFF	TGTGCCAGCAGGGATAGGGACACTTTCACCGGGGAGCTGTTTTTT
.	TRBJ2-4	many	TRBV3-1	CASSQWELGDIQYF	TGTGCCAGCAGCCAATGGGAGTTGGGGGACATTCAGTACTTC
TRBD1	TRBJ1-2	.	TRBV6-1	CASSLGTGGLWNYGYTF	TGTGCCAGCAGCTTAGGGACAGGGGGCTTGTGGAACTATGGCTACACCTTC
.	TRBJ1-4	.	TRBV9	CASSQVTPATNEKLFF	TGCGCCAGCAGCCAAGTGACCCCTGCAACTAATGAAAAACTGTTTTTT
.	TRBJ1-1	many	TRBV20-1	CSAGGVLTEAFF	TGCAGTGCAGGAGGGGTTCTTACTGAAGCTTTCTTT